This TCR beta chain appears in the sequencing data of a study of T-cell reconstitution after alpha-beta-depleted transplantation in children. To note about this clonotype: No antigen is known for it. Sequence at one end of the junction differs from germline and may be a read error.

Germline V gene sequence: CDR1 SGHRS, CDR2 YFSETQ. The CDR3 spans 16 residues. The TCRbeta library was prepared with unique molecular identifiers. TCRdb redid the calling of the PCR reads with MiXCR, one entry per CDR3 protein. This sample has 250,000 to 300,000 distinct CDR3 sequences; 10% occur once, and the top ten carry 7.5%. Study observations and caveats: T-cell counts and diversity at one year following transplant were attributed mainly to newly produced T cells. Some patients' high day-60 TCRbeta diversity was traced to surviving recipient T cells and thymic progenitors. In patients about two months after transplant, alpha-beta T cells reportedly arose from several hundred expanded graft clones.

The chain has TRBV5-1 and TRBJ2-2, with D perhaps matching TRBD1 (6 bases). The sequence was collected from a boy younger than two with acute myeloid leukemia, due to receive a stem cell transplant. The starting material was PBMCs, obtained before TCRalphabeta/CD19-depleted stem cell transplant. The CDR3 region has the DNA TGCGTCAGCGGCTTGTTACAGGGTGTGAACACCGGGGAGCTGTTTTTT. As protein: CVSGLLQGVNTGELFF.